The rows below give T cell receptor beta chains drawn from one sample of a study of shared clonotypes between healthy human individuals. Assay used: immunoSEQ multiplex PCR; TCRdb lists only in-frame clones, some missing. The sample has about 380,000 clones, 90% to 97% seen once. The specimen sequenced was memory CD8+ T cells sorted from blood. The receptors stem from a man younger than 45 in good health. CDR3s include the opening cysteine and the closing phenylalanine or tryptophan. The D gene is left open where the match is weak. Clone size is not always given. Where it is, it says once, few, many or a class for expanded clones.

J gene	V gene	clone size	D gene	CDR3 DNA	CDR3 protein
TRBJ2-3	TRBV6-5	.	.	TGTGCCAGCAGCTTCGGGACTTTCAGCACAGATACGCAGTATTTT	CASSFGTFSTDTQYF
TRBJ2-5	TRBV6-1	.	.	TGTGCCAGCAGTGAAGATCGGGGGGCGGAGACCCAGTACTTC	CASSEDRGAETQYF
TRBJ2-1	TRBV7-9	.	.	TGTGCCAGCAGCTCCCCCTCTTTCTGGGGATCCTACAATGAGCAGTTCTTC	CASSSPSFWGSYNEQFF
TRBJ2-1	TRBV7-2	once	.	TGTGCCAGCAGCTTTAGCCGTAGACACAATGAGCAGTTCTTC	CASSFSRRHNEQFF
TRBJ2-7	TRBV28	few	TRBD1	TGTGCCAGCACGACCCGACAGGGCCTCTCCTACGAGCAGTACTTC	CASTTRQGLSYEQYF
TRBJ1-5	TRBV6-1	.	.	TGTGCCAGCAGTGAAGCGGTCAGGGGAGTCCAGCCCCAGCATTTT	CASSEAVRGVQPQHF
TRBJ2-1	TRBV27	.	TRBD2	TGTGCCAGCAGATACCGGGCTAGCGGAACAGAGAATGAGCAGTTCTTC	CASRYRASGTENEQFF
TRBJ2-7	TRBV28	.	TRBD1	TGTGCCAGCAGCTTCCCCGGGACAGGGAGGGGCTACGAGCAGTACTTC	CASSFPGTGRGYEQYF
TRBJ2-7	TRBV7-8	.	TRBD1	TGTGCCAGCAGCTCGCGGACAGGGGGCGAGCAGTACTTC	CASSSRTGGEQYF
TRBJ2-3	TRBV7-2	.	.	TGTGCCAGCAGCGGGAACAGGGAAGATACGCAGTATTTT	CASSGNREDTQYF
TRBJ2-7	TRBV28	once	TRBD1	TGTGCCATCCTGGACAGGGACTACGAGCAGTACTTC	CAILDRDYEQYF
TRBJ1-5	TRBV10-1	few	.	TGCGCCAGCGGCAGGGATTATAGCAATCAGCCCCAGCATTTT	CASGRDYSNQPQHF
TRBJ2-7	TRBV7-2	.	.	TGTGCCAGCAGCCGGGACAACGAGCAGTACTTC	CASSRDNEQYF
TRBJ1-1	TRBV7-9	once	.	TGTGCCAGCAGCCCGACGTCGGGGAAATTCGACACTGAAGCTTTCTTT	CASSPTSGKFDTEAFF
TRBJ2-7	TRBV28	.	.	TGTGCCAGCAGTTCCCCGGGTGAGCAGTACTTC	CASSSPGEQYF
TRBJ2-1	TRBV4-1	.	.	TGCGCCAGCAGCCCTCAAGCTTTACTAGTAGCCTCTTACAATGAGCAGTTCTTC	CASSPQALLVASYNEQFF
TRBJ2-7	TRBV4-2	.	TRBD2	TGTGCCAGCAGCCAAGGGTGGACCGGGACTAGCAGAGCCTACGAGCAGTACTTC	CASSQGWTGTSRAYEQYF
TRBJ1-1	TRBV30	.	.	TGTGCCTGGAGTGTTAGTTCCTTGAACACTGAAGCTTTCTTT	CAWSVSSLNTEAFF
TRBJ2-6	TRBV27	.	.	TGTGCCAGCAGACGAGAGATGAGCTCTGGGGCCAACGTCCTGACTTTC	CASRREMSSGANVLTF